The 27 T cell receptor beta chains given below trace back to one sample, sequenced in a study of blood T cell repertoires in COVID-19. Assay: immunoSEQ multiplex PCR; the TCRdb copy retains only in-frame clones and omits some. The data show hundreds of thousands of clones, roughly 80% seen once. Input material: peripheral blood. The receptors here all came from a woman in her sixties or seventies with acute or convalescent COVID-19.

The chain recombines TRBV6-5 with TRBJ2-7, with D possibly TRBD1 on 5 matching bases. The V end lost 2 bases, the J end lost 0 bases, and 11 bases lay between the germline ends. Germline CDR1 is MNHEY and CDR2 is SVGAGI. The CDR3 length is 15 residues. The CDR3 DNA reads as TGTGCCAGCAGTTACAAGGTTGACAGCTCCTACGAGCAGTACTTC. Its protein product is CASSYKVDSSYEQYF.

This sequence joins TRBV7-2 and TRBJ1-1, with a weak D call TRBD1 (5 bases). The CDR3 contains 13 residues. V was pared by 2 bases and J by 3 bases, with 7 bases between. Germline V gene lookup returns CDR1 SGHTA and CDR2 FQGNSA. Here the CDR3 DNA reads TGTGCCAGCAGCTTACAGGGTTACACTGAAGCTTTCTTT. Protein product: CASSLQGYTEAFF. Full variable domain (rest looked up from reference TRBV7-2 and TRBJ1-1): GAGVSQSPSNKVTEKGKDVELRCDPISGHTALYWYRQSLGQGLEFLIYFQGNSAPDKSGLPSDRFSAERTGGSVSTLTIQRTQQEDSAVYLCASSLQGYTEAFFGQGTRLTVV.

As concerns this clone: The same CDR3 also results from other DNA sequences found in this sample. The chain couples TRBV7-9 to TRBJ2-7; TRBD2 is a possible D gene (6 bases). CDR3 size: 13 residues. Between the trimmed V and J ends, which lost 5 bases and 3 bases, there was a span of 11 bases. CDR1 is SEHNR, CDR2 FQNEAQ, per germline (reference sequence). The CDR3 coding sequence is TGTGCCAGCAGCCCCGGGACTTTCTACGAGCAGTACTTC. Residues: CASSPGTFYEQYF.

This chain links TRBV27 with TRBJ1-1; D is uncertain. There are 15 residues in the CDR3. Germline CDR1 reads MNHEY; CDR2 reads SMNVEV (reference sequence). V was shortened by 3 bases and J by 0 bases, with 11 bases between the two germline ends. The CDR3 loop is CASSFENSMNTEAFF. DNA of the CDR3: TGTGCCAGCAGTTTTGAAAACAGTATGAACACTGAAGCTTTCTTT.

The V gene is TRBV4-3, the J gene TRBJ2-1; 8 positions match TRBD2. The trim removed 4 bases at V and 0 bases at J, leaving 2 bases unmatched. Germline assignment: CDR1 LGHNA and CDR2 YSLEER. The CDR3 runs to 15 residues. The CDR3 DNA is TGCGCCAGCAGCCGTAGCGGGGCCTCCTACAATGAGCAGTTCTTC. Encoded protein: CASSRSGASYNEQFF.

The CDR3 here is CASSIPGQKNFGYTF. DNA of the CDR3: TGCGCCAGCAGCATACCGGGACAGAAGAATTTTGGCTACACCTTC. This chain connects TRBV5-1 to TRBJ1-2; 7 bases fit TRBD1. V gave up 4 bases and J gave up 7 bases; unmatched junction bases: 13. This CDR3 is built from 15 residues. Germline V gene lookup returns CDR1 SGHRS and CDR2 YFSETQ.

The rearrangement links TRBV7-2 to TRBJ2-3; the match to TRBD2 covers 7 bases. The CDR3 is 16 amino acids. The V and J ends lost 1 base and 6 bases, in that order; junction bases with no gene match: 10. The germline V gene has CDR1 SGHTA and CDR2 FQGNSA. The CDR3 is CASSLVGGGYADTQYF. As DNA, the CDR3 is TGTGCCAGCAGCTTAGTTGGCGGGGGTTATGCCGATACGCAGTATTTT. Drawing the rest from reference TRBV7-2 and TRBJ2-3, the complete variable domain is GAGVSQSPSNKVTEKGKDVELRCDPISGHTALYWYRQSLGQGLEFLIYFQGNSAPDKSGLPSDRFSAERTGGSVSTLTIQRTQQEDSAVYLCASSLVGGGYADTQYFGPGTRLTVL.

The rearrangement uses TRBV27 and TRBJ1-1; 9 nucleotides line up with TRBD1. This CDR3 has 18 residues. Germline assignment: CDR1 MNHEY and CDR2 SMNVEV (reference sequence). The V gene end was trimmed by 2 bases and the J gene end by 1 base; junction bases not matched to a gene: 11. Here the CDR3 reads CASSLIPGTGIRNTEAFF. DNA of the CDR3: TGTGCCAGCAGTTTAATCCCCGGGACAGGGATAAGGAACACTGAAGCTTTCTTT.

The chain has TRBV5-4 and TRBJ2-2; 11 bases align to TRBD1. There are 17 residues in the CDR3. CDR1 is SGHNT, CDR2 YYREEE, per germline (reference sequence). Trimming cost V 0 bases and J 0 bases; bases outside gene matches: 1. In DNA form, the CDR3 reads TGTGCCAGCAGCTTGGGGACAGGGGGCCCGAACACCGGGGAGCTGTTTTTT. Translated, it gives CASSLGTGGPNTGELFF. Full variable domain (missing parts from reference TRBV5-4 and TRBJ2-2): ETGVTQSPTHLIKTRGQQVTLRCSSQSGHNTVSWYQQALGQGPQFIFQYYREEENGRGNFPPRFSGLQFPNYSSELNVNALELDDSALYLCASSLGTGGPNTGELFFGEGSRLTVL.

This chain uses TRBV15 with TRBJ2-7; 8 nucleotides line up with TRBD2. The germline gives CDR1 LNHNV, CDR2 YYDKDF (reference sequence). The CDR3 is 15 residues long. The junction had 8 bases not matched to a gene; V was cut back by 5 bases and J by 2 bases. This CDR3 is CATSGGGLLTYEQYF. CDR3 DNA sequence: TGTGCCACCAGCGGCGGGGGGCTTCTAACCTACGAGCAGTACTTC. The entire variable domain, with the rest obtained from reference TRBV15 and TRBJ2-7, is as follows: DAMVIQNPRYQVTQFGKPVTLSCSQTLNHNVMYWYQQKSSQAPKLLFHYYDKDFNNEADTPDNFQSRRPNTSFCFLDIRSPGLGDTAMYLCATSGGGLLTYEQYFGPGTRLTVT.

This rearrangement joins TRBV5-1 to TRBJ2-3; D ambiguous. CDR1 is SGHRS, CDR2 YFSETQ, per germline. The CDR3 sequence is 14 residues long. V was cut by 1 base and J by 1 base, with 7 bases left in between. Written as DNA, the CDR3 is TGCGCCAGCAGCTTGTTACGGGGCACAGATACGCAGTATTTT. As protein: CASSLLRGTDTQYF.

This clone turned up a few times. Other DNA sequences from this sample encode an identical CDR3 as well. V gene TRBV28 combines with J gene TRBJ2-3, with D perhaps matching TRBD2 (6 bases). The germline V gene has CDR1 MDHEN and CDR2 SYDVKM. Between the trimmed V and J ends, which lost 3 bases and 1 base, there was a span of 8 bases. This CDR3 is built from 14 residues. CDR3 in DNA: TGTGCCAGCAGTTTTGTAGCGGGCACAGATACGCAGTATTTT. Translation gives CASSFVAGTDTQYF.

This clone appeared once. The chain joins TRBV7-8 to TRBJ1-1; perhaps TRBD1 as D (5 bases). Trimming pared 1 base from V and 2 bases from J, leaving 8 bases between. In germline, CDR1 is SGHVS, CDR2 FQNEAQ. The CDR3 is made up of 14 amino acids. The CDR3 DNA is TGTGCCAGCAGCTTAGACGGGGGAAACACTGAAGCTTTCTTT. Its translation: CASSLDGGNTEAFF.

The chain joins TRBV4-1 to TRBJ1-1; 7 nucleotides align to TRBD1. With V trimmed by 4 bases and J by 0 bases, 5 bases remained unmatched. Germline CDR1 and CDR2: MGHRA and YSYEKL. The CDR3 is 15 residues long. CDR3: CASSPVQGMNTEAFF. The DNA of the CDR3 is TGCGCCAGCAGCCCAGTACAGGGGATGAACACTGAAGCTTTCTTT.

The chain is built from TRBV4-1 and TRBJ2-3; 13 bases map to TRBD2. This CDR3 comprises 16 residues. Germline-derived CDR1 and CDR2 are MGHRA and YSYEKL. J gave up 6 bases and V 3 bases, and 6 bases lay outside the gene matches. The CDR3 coding sequence is TGCGCCAGCAGCCAGAGACTAGCGGGGGGTATCGATACGCAGTATTTT. As protein: CASSQRLAGGIDTQYF.

The chain is built from TRBV3-1 (or the pseudogene TRBV3-2) and TRBJ1-5; no firm D call. The CDR3 has 15 amino acids. V lost 4 bases and J lost 3, with 13 bases in between. Germline V lookup: CDR1 LGHDT, CDR2 YNNKEL (reference sequence). The CDR3 loop is CASSLGGAINQPQHF. The CDR3 coding sequence is TGTGCCAGCAGCCTGGGAGGCGCTATCAATCAGCCCCAGCATTTT.

CDR3 sequence: CASSLTTYEQYF. DNA for the CDR3: TGTGCCAGCAGCTTAACTACCTACGAGCAGTACTTC. The V gene is TRBV7-2, the J gene TRBJ2-7; D ambiguous. This CDR3 spans 12 amino acids. Looked up from germline, CDR1 is SGHTA and CDR2 is FQGNSA. Trimming removed 2 bases from V and 2 bases from J, with 4 bases in between.

The genes are TRBV7-2 and TRBJ2-2, with a possible D match to TRBD2 (7 bases). Per germline, CDR1 SGHTA and CDR2 FQGNSA. With 5 bases removed from V and 2 bases from J, the gap between germline ends came to 15 bases. The CDR3 extends over 16 amino acids. The CDR3 loop is CASSPRGGQNTGELFF. The CDR3 bases are TGTGCCAGCAGCCCAAGGGGGGGCCAAAACACCGGGGAGCTGTTTTTT. Full variable domain (remainder filled in from reference TRBV7-2 and TRBJ2-2): GAGVSQSPSNKVTEKGKDVELRCDPISGHTALYWYRQSLGQGLEFLIYFQGNSAPDKSGLPSDRFSAERTGGSVSTLTIQRTQQEDSAVYLCASSPRGGQNTGELFFGEGSRLTVL.

This clone has only a few counts. The chain uses TRBV10-1 and TRBJ2-3; TRBD2 matches 15 bases. V trimming: 4 bases; J trimming: 14 bases; junction bases outside the gene matches: 7. CDR1 and CDR2 (germline): WNHNN, SYGVQD (reference sequence). This CDR3 is built from 14 residues. CDR3 protein: CASSGGTSGGPRYF. The CDR3, as DNA: TGCGCCAGCAGTGGGGGGACTAGCGGGGGGCCTCGGTATTTT.

This sequence joins TRBV19 and TRBJ1-5; D remains ambiguous. Germline V CDR1 and CDR2: LNHDA, SQIVND (reference sequence). This CDR3 has 13 residues. V lost 5 bases and J 6 bases, leaving 11 bases between the germline ends. CDR3 sequence: CASSYLESQPQHF. CDR3 DNA: TGTGCCAGTAGTTATTTAGAATCTCAGCCCCAGCATTTT.

The CDR3 here is CASNPTGAGGYTF. The DNA of the CDR3 is TGTGCCAGTAACCCCACAGGGGCGGGTGGCTACACCTTC. This chain connects TRBV19 to TRBJ1-2, with TRBD1 identical over 7 bases. The germline V gene encodes CDR1 LNHDA and CDR2 SQIVND (reference sequence). CDR3 length equals 13 residues. The trim removed 7 bases at V and 7 bases at J, leaving 9 bases unmatched.

This rearrangement joins TRBV7-2 to TRBJ2-2; 7 positions agree with TRBD1. V dropped 1 base and J dropped 1; count of bases not matched to a gene: 6. Germline assignment: CDR1 SGHTA and CDR2 FQGNSA. The CDR3 is 17 amino acids. The CDR3 reads CASSLEVTGVNTGELFF. In nucleotides, the CDR3 is TGTGCCAGCAGCTTAGAAGTCACAGGGGTGAACACCGGGGAGCTGTTTTTT.

The chain combines TRBV30 with TRBJ2-2, with 7 bases fitting TRBD2. Germline CDR1 GTSNPN, CDR2 SVGIG (reference sequence). This CDR3 has 13 residues. V lost 1 base to trimming and J lost 7 bases; unmatched junction nucleotides: 3. CDR3 sequence: CAWSGRGIGELFF. The CDR3 DNA reads TGTGCCTGGAGTGGGCGGGGGATCGGGGAGCTGTTTTTT. Combining the CDR3 with reference TRBV30 and TRBJ2-2 gives the whole variable domain SQTIHQWPATLVQPVGSPLSLECTVEGTSNPNLYWYRQAAGRGLQLLFYSVGIGQISSEVPQNLSASRPQDRQFILSSKKLLLSDSGFYLCAWSGRGIGELFFGEGSRLTVL.

The V gene is TRBV27, the J gene TRBJ2-7; 9 bases map to TRBD2. J gave up 4 bases and V 2 bases, and 6 bases lay outside the gene matches. Germline V gene sequence: CDR1 MNHEY, CDR2 SMNVEV (reference sequence). The CDR3 runs 15 residues. CDR3 amino acids: CASSLTAGGRYEQYF. DNA for the CDR3: TGTGCCAGCAGTTTAACAGCGGGGGGTCGGTACGAGCAGTACTTC.

The count of this clone is one. The chain combines TRBV5-1 with TRBJ1-1; the match to TRBD1 covers 9 bases. V was pared by 4 bases and J by 4 bases, with 11 bases of the junction left unmatched. The CDR3 consists of 16 residues. Germline V gene lookup returns CDR1 SGHRS and CDR2 YFSETQ. The CDR3 DNA sequence: TGCGCCAGCAGCCAAGACAGGGGGAACATGGGCACTGAAGCTTTCTTT. This codes for CASSQDRGNMGTEAFF.

The sample holds a few counts of this clone. V is TRBV3-1 (or the pseudogene TRBV3-2) and J is TRBJ2-5; TRBD1 matches at 7 bases. The CDR3 runs 16 residues. Per the germline V gene, CDR1 is LGHDT and CDR2 is YNNKEL (reference sequence). V lost 2 bases to trimming and J lost 5 bases; unmatched junction nucleotides: 11. The CDR3 region is CASSQNFGQGVETQYF. The CDR3 DNA reads as TGTGCCAGCAGCCAAAACTTCGGCCAGGGGGTTGAGACCCAGTACTTC.

The rearrangement uses TRBV29-1 and TRBJ1-2, with 7 bases fitting TRBD1. The trim removed 3 bases at V and 4 bases at J, leaving 2 bases unmatched. The CDR3 spans 12 residues. Looked up from germline, CDR1 is SQVTM and CDR2 is ANQGSEA. This CDR3 is CSVDRDSYGYTF. In DNA, the CDR3 is TGCAGCGTTGATCGGGACAGCTATGGCTACACCTTC.